Listed here are 3 T cell receptor beta chains from one sample, sequenced in a study of OX40 agonist ivuxolimab in advanced cancers. Here immunoSEQ multiplex PCR was the method, and the copy in TCRdb shows in-frame clones only, minus some. The sample includes tens of thousands of clones, roughly 84% of them seen just once. This specimen consisted of CD4+ or CD8+ T cells sorted from blood, obtained in a trial of the OX40 agonist ivuxolimab. The receptors shown here come from an adult with an advanced solid tumor such as melanoma, head and neck, liver or kidney cancer.

This rearrangement joins TRBV10-1 to TRBJ2-5; a weak D match, TRBD1 (6 bases). Between the trimmed V and J ends, which lost 2 bases and 2 bases, there was a span of 12 bases. The CDR3 totals 15 residues. Per germline, CDR1 WNHNN and CDR2 SYGVQD (reference sequence). This CDR3 is CASSERKQGQETQYF. The CDR3 region has the DNA TGCGCCAGCAGTGAGCGAAAACAGGGACAAGAGACCCAGTACTTC.

The chain has TRBV30 and TRBJ1-2; D gene uncertain. The germline CDR1 and CDR2 sequences are GTSNPN and SVGIG (reference sequence). The V end was cut by 2 bases, the J end by 1 base, with 8 bases between. The length of the CDR3 is 13 residues. The CDR3 protein is CAWSPIINYGYTF. For the CDR3, the DNA is TGTGCCTGGAGTCCGATTATTAACTATGGCTACACCTTC.

The rearrangement links TRBV10-2 to TRBJ2-4; 9 bases agree with TRBD2. Germline CDR1 is WSHSY and CDR2 is SAAADI. This CDR3 is 11 amino acids long. The CDR3 bases are TGCGCAGCGGGGGGTGGAAACATTCAGTACTTC. This translates into CAAGGGNIQYF.